One and the same sample provided the 24 T cell receptor beta chains below, sequenced in a study of blood T cells in healthy people across ages. The second PCR ran roughly 7 to 12 cycles with a sample-barcoded 5' primer and J-beta primers. Each CDR3 protein gets one entry after TCRdb re-called the 5' RACE reads with MiXCR. The sample has over 1,500,000 distinct CDR3 sequences; more than 35% are singletons. The sequenced sample consisted of blood. Source of these receptors: a human donor in good health.

The J gene is TRBJ1-3, the V gene TRBV5-1; 9 bases map to TRBD1. The germline gives CDR1 SGHRS, CDR2 YFSETQ. V dropped 7 bases and J dropped 0; count of bases not matched to a gene: 8. This CDR3 has 16 residues. The CDR3 sequence: CASWTGAESSGNTIYF. The CDR3 DNA reads TGCGCCAGCTGGACAGGGGCTGAAAGCTCTGGAAACACCATATATTTT.

The rearrangement uses TRBV20-1 and TRBJ2-5; 7 bases are shared with TRBD2. CDR1 is DFQATT, CDR2 SNEGSKA, per germline (reference sequence). J gave up 8 bases and V 5 bases, and 8 bases lay outside the gene matches. The CDR3 contains 12 residues. DNA of the CDR3: TGCAGTGCTGGAGCGGGGCGGCGAACCCAGTACTTC. Protein product: CSAGAGRRTQYF.

The chain uses TRBV20-1 and TRBJ2-3, with 8 bases aligning to TRBD2. Germline loops: CDR1 DFQATT, CDR2 SNEGSKA (reference sequence). The CDR3 totals 15 residues. With 6 bases clipped from V and 0 bases from J, the junction kept 8 bases outside the gene matches. CDR3 in amino acids: CSANSGETSTDTQYF. The DNA for the CDR3 is TGCAGTGCCAATAGCGGGGAGACTAGCACAGATACGCAGTATTTT.

With regard to this clonotype: A read error may account for a junction end that differs from germline. The chain couples TRBV29-1 to TRBJ2-3; a possible D gene is TRBD1 (5 bases). The CDR3 runs to 14 residues. Looked up from germline, CDR1 is SQVTM and CDR2 is ANQGSEA. CDR3 region: CSATGAFSTDTRYF. The CDR3 nucleotides read TGCAGCGCCACAGGAGCCTTTAGCACAGATACGCGGTATTTT.

This clonotype came up a few times. The rearrangement uses TRBV4-1 and TRBJ1-1; no reliable D call. Germline assignment: CDR1 MGHRA and CDR2 YSYEKL. Trimming removed 3 bases at V and 4 bases at J, with 9 bases between. There are 13 residues in the CDR3. CDR3 amino acids: CASSQGSGTEAFF. For the CDR3, the DNA is TGCGCCAGCAGCCAGGGGTCTGGCACTGAAGCTTTCTTT.

This chain uses TRBV20-1 with TRBJ2-1, with 10 bases fitting TRBD2. Losses at the gene ends were 0 bases for V and 8 bases for J; bases not matched to a gene: 10. This CDR3 has 16 amino acids. The germline V gene has CDR1 DFQATT and CDR2 SNEGSKA (reference sequence). CDR3 residues: CSARDLAGGRVYEQFF. CDR3 nucleotide sequence: TGCAGTGCTAGAGATTTAGCGGGGGGAAGAGTCTATGAGCAGTTCTTC.

As DNA, the CDR3 is TGTGCCAGCACCCTGGGTATAGCCTACGAGCAGTACTTC. Its translation is CASTLGIAYEQYF. The genes are TRBV12-3 or TRBV12-4 and TRBJ2-7; D is unresolved. CDR3 length: 13 amino acids. Trimming removed 7 bases from V and 2 bases from J, with 12 bases in between.

The chain carries TRBV28 and TRBJ1-2, with D perhaps matching TRBD1 (6 bases). From germline, CDR1 is MDHEN and CDR2 SYDVKM. The length of the CDR3 is 14 residues. V was shortened by 6 bases and J by 2 bases, with 13 bases between the two germline ends. CDR3 loop: CASRKPGHNYGYTF. The DNA for the CDR3 is TGTGCCAGCAGAAAACCGGGACACAACTATGGCTACACCTTC.

This clonotype was observed a handful of times. The chain couples TRBV29-1 to TRBJ1-1, with D maybe TRBD1 (6 bases). Germline-derived CDR1 and CDR2 are SQVTM and ANQGSEA. The V gene lost 4 bases and the J gene lost 1 base, with 10 bases spanning the gap. The CDR3 runs 13 residues. The CDR3 sequence is CSVAVRGNTEAFF. DNA of the CDR3: TGCAGCGTTGCTGTCAGGGGGAACACTGAAGCTTTCTTT.

This clonotype was counted between two and nine times. The junction differs from germline at one of its ends, possibly a read error. This chain links TRBV7-8 with TRBJ2-5, with 7 bases lining up with TRBD1. The DNA end favors TRBJ2-7, so the J call may be wrong. Germline V lookup: CDR1 SGHVS, CDR2 FQNEAQ. CDR3 length equals 15 residues. The CDR3 region has the DNA TGTGCCAGTAGCTCCCCGGGACAGACAAACTACGAGCAGTACTTC. The encoded protein is CASSSPGQTNYEQYF.

There are a few counts of this clonotype. The genes are TRBV5-1 and TRBJ2-1, with D perhaps matching TRBD1 (6 bases). V lost 4 bases, J lost 8 bases, and 13 bases lay in between. Germline-derived CDR1 and CDR2 are SGHRS and YFSETQ. The length of the CDR3 is 13 residues. The CDR3 DNA follows: TGCGCCAGCAGCCCCATACAGGGCGATGAGCAGTTCTTC. Its translation is CASSPIQGDEQFF. The whole variable domain, filled in from reference TRBV5-1 and TRBJ2-1, reads KAGVTQTPRYLIKTRGQQVTLSCSPISGHRSVSWYQQTPGQGLQFLFEYFSETQRNKGNFPGRFSGRQFSNSRSEMNVSTLELGDSALYLCASSPIQGDEQFFGPGTRLTVL.

The genes are TRBV29-1 and TRBJ1-5, with 8 bases aligning to TRBD1. CDR3 length: 13 amino acids. Trimming removed 4 bases from V and 3 bases from J; junction bases left unmatched: 2. Germline lookup yields CDR1 SQVTM and CDR2 ANQGSEA. CDR3 region: CSVGTGFNQPQHF. Written as DNA, the CDR3 is TGCAGCGTTGGGACAGGGTTCAATCAGCCCCAGCATTTT.

The CDR3 DNA sequence: TGTGCCACCAGCAGAGATTCAGGGGGTCAAGAGACCCAGTACTTC. It is translated as CATSRDSGGQETQYF. The chain couples TRBV15 to TRBJ2-5; TRBD1 agrees at 7 bases. From germline, CDR1 is LNHNV and CDR2 YYDKDF (reference sequence). The CDR3 is 15 amino acids. The junction had 3 bases not matched to a gene; V was cut back by 0 bases and J by 2 bases. The complete variable domain, with remaining parts taken from reference TRBV15 and TRBJ2-5, reads DAMVIQNPRYQVTQFGKPVTLSCSQTLNHNVMYWYQQKSSQAPKLLFHYYDKDFNNEADTPDNFQSRRPNTSFCFLDIRSPGLGDTAMYLCATSRDSGGQETQYFGPGTRLLVL.

The chain carries TRBV3-1 and TRBJ1-4, with D uncertain. Trimming shortened V by 0 bases and J by 11 bases, and 7 bases separated the two germline ends. CDR3 length: 12 amino acids. Germline-derived CDR1 and CDR2 are LGHDT and YNNKEL (reference sequence). CDR3 in DNA: TGTGCCAGCAGCCAAGATTGGCGGAAACTGTTTTTT. This sequence encodes CASSQDWRKLFF.

The chain is built from TRBV9 and TRBJ2-7; D is uncertain. This CDR3 has 14 amino acids. CDR1 is SGDLS and CDR2 is YYNGEE in the germline V gene. Trimming left V 0 bases short and J 4 bases short, with 11 bases between. Written as DNA, the CDR3 is TGTGCCAGCAGCGTAGTGGCAGACCCTTACGAGCAGTACTTC. It is translated as CASSVVADPYEQYF.

The chain carries TRBV7-3 and TRBJ1-1, with a tentative D call TRBD1 (5 bases). Germline-derived CDR1 and CDR2 are SGHTA and FQGTGA. The CDR3 consists of 15 residues. V lost 6 bases and J lost 3, with 17 bases in between. The CDR3 loop is CASRSSGGRHTEAFF. The CDR3 coding sequence is TGTGCCAGCAGATCATCGGGGGGTAGACACACTGAAGCTTTCTTT.

The rearrangement joins TRBV5-6 to TRBJ2-1, with no clear D. Germline loops: CDR1 SGHDT, CDR2 YYEEEE. This CDR3 has 14 residues. Trimming pared 6 bases from V and 3 bases from J, leaving 13 bases between. CDR3 coding DNA: TGTGCCAGCACGAAGATGGATTACTACAATGAGCAGTTCTTC. This translates into CASTKMDYYNEQFF.

V usage is TRBV7-2 and J usage is TRBJ2-7; maybe TRBD2 (6 bases). Between the trimmed V and J ends, which lost 0 bases and 4 bases, there was a span of 13 bases. The CDR3 sequence is 15 residues long. The germline gives CDR1 SGHTA, CDR2 FQGNSA. CDR3 residues: CASSLAGGFGYEQYF. The DNA of the CDR3 is TGTGCCAGCAGCTTAGCGGGGGGTTTTGGTTACGAGCAGTACTTC.

The chain joins TRBV25-1 to TRBJ2-3; 7 nucleotides line up with TRBD1. The CDR3 is 16 amino acids. After removal of 0 bases from V and 2 bases from J, the junction contained 5 bases not matched to a gene. Germline V lookup: CDR1 MGHDK, CDR2 SYGVNS. CDR3 in amino acids: CASSEYVTGLTDTQYF. CDR3 coding DNA: TGTGCCAGCAGTGAATACGTGACAGGGCTCACAGATACGCAGTATTTT.

This clonotype was counted a few times. V gene TRBV4-1 combines with J gene TRBJ2-1; possibly TRBD1 or TRBD2 for D (6 bases each). Trimming pared 1 base from V and 2 bases from J, leaving 15 bases between. The germline gives CDR1 MGHRA, CDR2 YSYEKL. This CDR3 contains 17 residues. For the CDR3, the DNA is TGCGCCAGCAGCCAAGTACACGGGGGCGGCACCTACAATGAGCAGTTCTTC. Protein product: CASSQVHGGGTYNEQFF.

Here the CDR3 reads CASSWDRVTINEQFF. Here the CDR3 DNA reads TGCGCCAGCAGCTGGGACAGAGTGACTATTAATGAGCAGTTCTTC. The chain links TRBV5-1 to TRBJ2-1; 7 bases agree with TRBD1. CDR1 is SGHRS, CDR2 YFSETQ, per germline. There are 15 residues in the CDR3. The trim removed 3 bases at V and 7 bases at J, leaving 10 bases unmatched.

V and J are TRBV12-3 or TRBV12-4 and TRBJ2-7; D may match TRBD1 or TRBD2 (7 bases each). The CDR3 has 15 residues. Trimming removed 2 bases from V and 2 bases from J, with 13 bases in between. CDR3 DNA sequence: TGTGCCAGCAGTTTAAAGACAGGGAGGGCCTACGAGCAGTACTTC. Its protein is CASSLKTGRAYEQYF.

This clonotype was picked up a small number of times. The chain is built from TRBV28 and TRBJ1-6; TRBD1 might be the D (6 bases). There are 15 residues in the CDR3. The germline V and J ends were trimmed by 9 bases and 7 bases, with 19 bases remaining between them. Per germline, CDR1 MDHEN and CDR2 SYDVKM. CDR3 amino acids: CASGGGTGRNSPLHF. As DNA, the CDR3 is TGTGCCAGTGGGGGGGGCACAGGGAGGAATTCACCCCTCCACTTT.

The chain links TRBV20-1 to TRBJ2-3; 11 nucleotides line up with TRBD1. After removal of 6 bases from V and 8 bases from J, the junction contained 7 bases not matched to a gene. The CDR3 length is 13 residues. CDR1 is DFQATT, CDR2 SNEGSKA, per germline (reference sequence). In nucleotides, the CDR3 is TGCAGTGCCATGGACAGGGGGCTGGGTACGCAGTATTTT. Protein sequence: CSAMDRGLGTQYF.